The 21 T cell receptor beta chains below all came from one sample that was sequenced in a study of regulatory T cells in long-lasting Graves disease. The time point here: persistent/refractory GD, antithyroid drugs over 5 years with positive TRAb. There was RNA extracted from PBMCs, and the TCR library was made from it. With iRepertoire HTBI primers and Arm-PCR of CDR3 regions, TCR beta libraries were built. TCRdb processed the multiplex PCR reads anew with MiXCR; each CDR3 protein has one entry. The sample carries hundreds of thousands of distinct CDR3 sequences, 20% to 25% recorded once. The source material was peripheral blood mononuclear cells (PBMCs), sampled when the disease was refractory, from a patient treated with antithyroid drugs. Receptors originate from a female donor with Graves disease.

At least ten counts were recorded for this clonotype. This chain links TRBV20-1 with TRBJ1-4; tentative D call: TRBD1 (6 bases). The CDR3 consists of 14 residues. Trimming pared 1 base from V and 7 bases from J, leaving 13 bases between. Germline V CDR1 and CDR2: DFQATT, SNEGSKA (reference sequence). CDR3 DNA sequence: TGCAGTGCTAGAGCCGGGGGCGGAGGTGAAAAACTGTTTTTT. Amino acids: CSARAGGGGEKLFF.

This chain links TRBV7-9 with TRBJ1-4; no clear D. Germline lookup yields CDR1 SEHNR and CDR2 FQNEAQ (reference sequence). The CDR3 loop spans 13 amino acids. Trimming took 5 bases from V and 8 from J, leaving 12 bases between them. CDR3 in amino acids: CASSREVGEKLFF. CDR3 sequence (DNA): TGTGCCAGCAGCCGTGAGGTGGGGGAAAAACTGTTTTTT.

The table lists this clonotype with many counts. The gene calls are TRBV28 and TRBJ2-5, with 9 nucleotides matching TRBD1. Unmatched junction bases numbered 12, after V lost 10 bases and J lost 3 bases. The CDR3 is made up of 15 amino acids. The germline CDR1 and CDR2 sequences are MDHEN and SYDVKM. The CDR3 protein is CATRGAGDREETQYF. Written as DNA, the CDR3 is TGTGCCACTCGAGGCGCGGGGGACAGGGAAGAGACCCAGTACTTC.

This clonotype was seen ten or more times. The CDR3 DNA sequence: TGTGCCAGCAGCTTAGGTTGGGTTGGCAGTTTGAACACTGAAGCTTTCTTT. Translation: CASSLGWVGSLNTEAFF. V and J are TRBV11-2 and TRBJ1-1; D not certain. This CDR3 has 17 amino acids. In germline, CDR1 is SGHAT, CDR2 FQNNGV. Trimming stripped 1 base from V and 0 bases from J, with 15 bases between.

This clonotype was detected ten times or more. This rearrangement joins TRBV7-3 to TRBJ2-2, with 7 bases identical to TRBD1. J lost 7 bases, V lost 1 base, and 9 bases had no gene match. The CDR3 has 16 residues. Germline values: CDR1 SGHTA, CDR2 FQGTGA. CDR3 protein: CASSLSRDSPVGELFF. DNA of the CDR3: TGTGCCAGCAGCTTAAGCCGGGACAGCCCTGTCGGGGAGCTGTTTTTT.

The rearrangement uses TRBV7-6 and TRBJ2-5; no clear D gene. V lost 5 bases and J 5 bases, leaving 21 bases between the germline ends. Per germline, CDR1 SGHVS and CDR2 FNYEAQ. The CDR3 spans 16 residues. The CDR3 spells CASSLGSTELDETQYF. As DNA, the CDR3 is TGTGCCAGCAGCCTTGGCTCGACTGAATTAGACGAGACCCAGTACTTC.

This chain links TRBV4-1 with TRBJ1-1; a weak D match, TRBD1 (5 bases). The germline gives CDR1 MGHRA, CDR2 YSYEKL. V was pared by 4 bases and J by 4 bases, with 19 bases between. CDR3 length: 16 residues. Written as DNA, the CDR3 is TGCGCCAGCAGCCCCAGGGCGGGTGGGATAAGCACTGAAGCTTTCTTT. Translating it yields CASSPRAGGISTEAFF.

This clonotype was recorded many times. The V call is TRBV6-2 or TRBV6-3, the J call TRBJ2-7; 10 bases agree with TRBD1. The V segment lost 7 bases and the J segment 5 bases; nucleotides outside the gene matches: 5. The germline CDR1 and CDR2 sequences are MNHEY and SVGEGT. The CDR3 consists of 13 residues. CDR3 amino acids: CASILTGGHEQYF. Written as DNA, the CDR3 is TGTGCCAGCATTCTGACAGGGGGCCACGAGCAGTACTTC.

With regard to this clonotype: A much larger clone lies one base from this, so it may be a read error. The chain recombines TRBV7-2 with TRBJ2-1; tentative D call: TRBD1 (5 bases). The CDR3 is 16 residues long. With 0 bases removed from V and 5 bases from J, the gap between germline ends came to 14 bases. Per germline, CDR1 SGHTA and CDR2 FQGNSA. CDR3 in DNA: TGTGCCAGCAGCTTAGCGGGCAGGGCGGCCCACAATGAGCAGTTCTTC. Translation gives CASSLAGRAAHNEQFF.

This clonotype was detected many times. CDR3 sequence: CASTLGRGLTDETQYF. The CDR3 region has the DNA TGTGCCAGCACCCTAGGAAGGGGTCTCACCGACGAGACCCAGTACTTC. V usage is TRBV28 and J usage is TRBJ2-5, with D possibly matching TRBD1 (5 bases). There are 16 residues in the CDR3. Trimming left V 7 bases short and J 5 bases short, with 23 bases between. Germline lookup yields CDR1 MDHEN and CDR2 SYDVKM.

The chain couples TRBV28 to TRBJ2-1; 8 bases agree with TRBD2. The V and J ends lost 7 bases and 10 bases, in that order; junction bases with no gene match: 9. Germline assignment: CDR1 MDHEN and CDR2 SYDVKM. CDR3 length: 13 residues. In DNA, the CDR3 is TGTGCCAGCACCTCGGGAGGGGCCGGGGAGCAGTTCTTC. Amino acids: CASTSGGAGEQFF.

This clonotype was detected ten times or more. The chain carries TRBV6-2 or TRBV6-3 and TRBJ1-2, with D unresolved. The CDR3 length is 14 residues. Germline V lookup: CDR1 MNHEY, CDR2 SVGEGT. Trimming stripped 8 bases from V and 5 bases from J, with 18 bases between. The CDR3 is CASWGRSGGYGYTF. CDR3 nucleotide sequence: TGTGCCAGCTGGGGTAGGAGCGGTGGGTATGGCTACACCTTC.

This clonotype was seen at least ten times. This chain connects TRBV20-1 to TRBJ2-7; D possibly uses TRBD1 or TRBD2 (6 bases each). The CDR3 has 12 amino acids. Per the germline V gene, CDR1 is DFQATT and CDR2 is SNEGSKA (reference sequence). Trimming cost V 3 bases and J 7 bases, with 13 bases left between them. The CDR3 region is CSASSGALEQYF. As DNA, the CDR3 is TGCAGTGCTAGTTCGGGGGCGCTTGAGCAGTACTTC.

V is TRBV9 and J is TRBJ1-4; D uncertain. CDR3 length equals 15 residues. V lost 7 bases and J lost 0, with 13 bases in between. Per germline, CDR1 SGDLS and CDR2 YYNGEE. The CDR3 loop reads CASRAGIATNEKLFF. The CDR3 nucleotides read TGTGCCAGCCGGGCAGGAATTGCAACTAATGAAAAACTGTTTTTT.

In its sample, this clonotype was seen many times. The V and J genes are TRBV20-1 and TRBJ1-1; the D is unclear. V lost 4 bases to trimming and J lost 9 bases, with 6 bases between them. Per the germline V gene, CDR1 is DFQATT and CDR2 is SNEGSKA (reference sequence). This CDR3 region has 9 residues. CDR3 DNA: TGCAGTGCTACTCAACAAGCTTTCTTT. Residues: CSATQQAFF.

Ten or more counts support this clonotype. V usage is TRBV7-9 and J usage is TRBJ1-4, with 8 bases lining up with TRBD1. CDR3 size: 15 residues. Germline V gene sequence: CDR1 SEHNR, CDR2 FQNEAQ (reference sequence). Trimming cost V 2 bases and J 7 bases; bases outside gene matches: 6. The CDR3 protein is CASSLLQGGGEKLFF. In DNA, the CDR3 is TGTGCCAGCAGCTTACTACAGGGGGGCGGTGAAAAACTGTTTTTT.

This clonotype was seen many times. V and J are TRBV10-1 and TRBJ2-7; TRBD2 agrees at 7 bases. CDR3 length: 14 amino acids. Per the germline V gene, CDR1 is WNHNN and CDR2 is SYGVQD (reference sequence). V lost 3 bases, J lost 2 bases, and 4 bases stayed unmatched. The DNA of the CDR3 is TGCGCCAGCAGTGAATCCGGGGGGACCTACGAGCAGTACTTC. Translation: CASSESGGTYEQYF.

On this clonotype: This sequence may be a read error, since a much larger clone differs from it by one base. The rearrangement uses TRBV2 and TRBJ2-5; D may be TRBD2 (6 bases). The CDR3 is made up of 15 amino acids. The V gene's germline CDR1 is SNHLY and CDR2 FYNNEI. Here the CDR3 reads CASKGPSELQETRYF. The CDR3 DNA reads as TGTGCCAGCAAAGGCCCTAGCGAACTGCAAGAGACCCGGTACTTC.

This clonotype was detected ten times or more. The CDR3 DNA is TGTGCCAGCTCACCACTGGCGCCTGGGGCTGAAGCTTTCTTT. This translates into CASSPLAPGAEAFF. The chain uses TRBV18 and TRBJ1-1; D is ambiguous. From germline, CDR1 is KGHSH and CDR2 LQKENI. The CDR3 runs 14 residues. V shed 1 base and J shed 6 bases, with 12 bases lying between them.

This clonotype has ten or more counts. The CDR3: CAWSEGQGYFAFF. Written as DNA, the CDR3 is TGTGCCTGGAGTGAGGGACAGGGCTACTTTGCTTTCTTT. The chain carries TRBV30 and TRBJ1-1, with 9 bases aligning to TRBD1. This CDR3 contains 13 residues. The junction had 8 bases not matched to a gene; V was cut back by 1 base and J by 11 bases. CDR1 and CDR2 from the germline V gene are GTSNPN and SVGIG (reference sequence). The variable domain in full, with the rest retrieved from reference TRBV30 and TRBJ1-1, is SQTIHQWPATLVQPVGSPLSLECTVEGTSNPNLYWYRQAAGRGLQLLFYSVGIGQISSEVPQNLSASRPQDRQFILSSKKLLLSDSGFYLCAWSEGQGYFAFFGQGTRLTVV.

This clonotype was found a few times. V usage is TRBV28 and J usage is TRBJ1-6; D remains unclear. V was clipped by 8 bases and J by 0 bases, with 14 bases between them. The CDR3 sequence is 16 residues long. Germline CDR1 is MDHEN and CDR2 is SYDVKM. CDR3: CASGIGRSSYNSPLHF. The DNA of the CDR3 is TGTGCCAGCGGTATAGGACGGAGCTCCTATAATTCACCCCTCCACTTT.